The table lists the clone carrying this T cell receptor (beta chain) with many counts. What it recognizes is unknown. This CDR3 is 15 amino acids long. The J segment lost 1 base and the V segment lost 2 bases, leaving 3 bases of the junction unmatched. From germline, CDR1 is LGHNA and CDR2 YNFKEQ. TCRdb called the reads again in MiXCR, with one record for every CDR3 protein. The sample records fewer than 400,000 distinct CDR3 sequences, roughly 18% being singletons. The data stem from a study of T cell repertoires in cytomegalovirus infection. Study-level information: CMV infection plus the matching HLA type was flagged by public TCR beta signatures.

General observations from the study: Dominating the ex vivo response were HLA-C-restricted CMV-specific TCR beta clonotypes. Identification of carriers of CMV plus the relevant HLA was performed using cumulative public TCR beta family frequency.

This TCR was sampled from a human donor in good health (CMV status not recorded). Some clones in this sample may be carry-over from other donors' samples. V is TRBV4-2 and J is TRBJ2-3; TRBD2 agrees at 7 bases. The specimen was PBMCs. CDR3 bases: TGTGCCAGCAGCCAATTAACTAGCGGCACAGATACGCAGTATTTT. This gives the protein CASSQLTSGTDTQYF.